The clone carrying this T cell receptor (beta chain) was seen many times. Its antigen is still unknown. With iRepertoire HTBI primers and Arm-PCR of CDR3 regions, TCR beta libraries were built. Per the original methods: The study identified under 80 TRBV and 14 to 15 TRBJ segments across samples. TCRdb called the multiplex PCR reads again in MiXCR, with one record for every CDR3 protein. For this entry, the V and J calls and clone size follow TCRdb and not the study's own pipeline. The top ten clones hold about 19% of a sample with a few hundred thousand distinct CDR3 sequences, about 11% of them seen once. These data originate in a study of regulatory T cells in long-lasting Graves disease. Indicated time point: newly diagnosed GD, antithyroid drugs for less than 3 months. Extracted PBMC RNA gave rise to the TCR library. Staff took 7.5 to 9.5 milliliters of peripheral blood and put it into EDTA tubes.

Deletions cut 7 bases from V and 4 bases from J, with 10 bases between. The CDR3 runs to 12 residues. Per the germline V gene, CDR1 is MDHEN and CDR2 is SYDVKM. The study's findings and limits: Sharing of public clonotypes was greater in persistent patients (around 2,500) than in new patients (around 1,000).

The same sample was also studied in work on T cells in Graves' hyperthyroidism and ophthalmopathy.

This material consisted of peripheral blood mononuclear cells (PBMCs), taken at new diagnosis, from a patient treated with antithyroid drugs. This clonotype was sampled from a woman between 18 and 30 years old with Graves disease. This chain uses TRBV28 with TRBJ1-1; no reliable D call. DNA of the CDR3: TGTGCCAGCACCCTAAAGGGCACTGAAGCTTTCTTT. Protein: CASTLKGTEAFF.